Below, 15 T cell receptor beta chains from the same sample are listed, as sequenced in a study of T cell responses to AZD1222 COVID-19 vaccine (dated by TCRdb to the early 2020s). Sample time point, as interpreted from the label and publication: baseline before first vaccination. Receptor libraries were prepared by the immunoSEQ multiplex PCR assay. The table comes from immuneACCESS by way of TCRdb, which keeps in-frame sequences with V and J called. Part of the clones is missing from these tables; in studies checked, under half for an unresolved V gene and the rest for unknown reasons. This sample lists roughly 100,000 clones; less than 95% were detected once. 4% to 5.5% of the sample belongs to the ten largest clones. Source: peripheral blood, taken on day 0 of AZD1222 vaccination. The receptors here all came from an adult in good health.

The rearrangement joins TRBV19 to TRBJ2-1, with 8 nucleotides matching TRBD2. There are 16 residues in the CDR3. CDR1 is LNHDA, CDR2 SQIVND, per germline (reference sequence). With 3 bases clipped from V and 8 bases from J, the junction kept 12 bases outside the gene matches. Written as DNA, the CDR3 is TGTGCCAGTAGTATGTTTCCGGGGGGGCCAACCCATGAGCAGTTCTTC. It codes for CASSMFPGGPTHEQFF.

J is TRBJ1-3 and V is TRBV28; D is perhaps TRBD1 (5 bases). This CDR3 spans 14 amino acids. CDR1 is MDHEN, CDR2 SYDVKM, per germline. V lost 7 bases to trimming and J lost 4 bases, with 14 bases between them. As DNA, the CDR3 is TGTGCCAGCACCCTCCCAGGGACCGGAAACACCATATATTTT. This sequence encodes CASTLPGTGNTIYF. The whole variable domain, remainder taken from reference TRBV28 and TRBJ1-3, is DVKVTQSSRYLVKRTGEKVFLECVQDMDHENMFWYRQDPGLGLRLIYFSYDVKMKEKGDIPEGYSVSREKKERFSLILESASTNQTSMYLCASTLPGTGNTIYFGEGSWLTVV.

The J gene is TRBJ2-7, the V gene TRBV30; 10 nucleotides line up with TRBD1. Germline loops: CDR1 GTSNPN, CDR2 SVGIG (reference sequence). J was trimmed by 2 bases and V by 7 bases; bases with no gene match: 2. The CDR3 spans 12 residues. In DNA, the CDR3 is TGTGCCTTAGGACAGGGGGCCTACGAGCAGTACTTC. Its protein is CALGQGAYEQYF.

The chain links TRBV7-6 to TRBJ1-6, with TRBD1 as a possible D gene (5 bases). The CDR3 extends over 16 amino acids. Germline CDR1 reads SGHVS; CDR2 reads FNYEAQ. The ends were cut back, 5 bases at V and 6 bases at J, with 17 bases in the middle. CDR3 DNA: TGTGCCAGCAGCCCCATGTGGGGCGGCGGTAATTCACCCCTCCACTTT. This gives the protein CASSPMWGGGNSPLHF.

The genes are TRBV7-9 and TRBJ1-4; 11 nucleotides align to TRBD1. The trim removed 3 bases at V and 7 bases at J, leaving 1 base unmatched. CDR1 is SEHNR, CDR2 FQNEAQ, per germline (reference sequence). The CDR3 length is 14 residues. The CDR3 region is CASSLGQGGEKLFF. The CDR3 bases are TGTGCCAGCAGCTTGGGACAGGGGGGTGAAAAACTGTTTTTT. The variable domain in full, with the rest retrieved from reference TRBV7-9 and TRBJ1-4, is DTGVSQNPRHKITKRGQNVTFRCDPISEHNRLYWYRQTLGQGPEFLTYFQNEAQLEKSRLLSDRFSAERPKGSFSTLEIQRTEQGDSAMYLCASSLGQGGEKLFFGSGTQLSVL.

The gene calls are TRBV6-5 and TRBJ2-3; D is possibly TRBD1 or TRBD2 (5 bases each). Trimming pared 6 bases from V and 7 bases from J, leaving 8 bases between. Germline loops: CDR1 MNHEY, CDR2 SVGAGI. CDR3 size: 11 residues. CDR3 amino acids: CASRGEYTQYF. CDR3 in DNA: TGTGCCAGCAGGGGGGAATATACGCAGTATTTT.

The V and J genes are TRBV9 and TRBJ1-3; D is ambiguous. This CDR3 has 12 residues. V dropped 4 bases and J dropped 4 bases, with 6 bases sitting between them. Germline-derived CDR1 and CDR2 are SGDLS and YYNGEE. CDR3 bases: TGTGCCAGCAGCCCCCCGGGAAACACCATATATTTT. Its protein product is CASSPPGNTIYF. The variable domain in full, completed from reference TRBV9 and TRBJ1-3, reads DSGVTQTPKHLITATGQRVTLRCSPRSGDLSVYWYQQSLDQGLQFLIQYYNGEERAKGNILERFSAQQFPDLHSELNLSSLELGDSALYFCASSPPGNTIYFGEGSWLTVV.

The rearrangement uses TRBV24-1 and TRBJ2-7; D is undetermined. The germline gives CDR1 KGHDR, CDR2 SFDVKD. The CDR3 spans 12 residues. V gave up 2 bases and J gave up 5 bases, with 6 bases separating them. The CDR3 loop reads CATSDSGHEQYF. CDR3 in DNA: TGTGCCACCAGTGATTCCGGGCACGAGCAGTACTTC.

The V gene is TRBV10-3, the J gene TRBJ1-1; D call uncertain. The CDR3 has 15 amino acids. Trimming took 0 bases from V and 1 from J, leaving 9 bases between them. Germline lookup yields CDR1 ENHRY and CDR2 SYGVKD. CDR3 sequence reads: CAISESGGRNTEAFF. In DNA, the CDR3 is TGTGCCATCAGTGAGTCCGGCGGGAGGAACACTGAAGCTTTCTTT.

This clone was observed a few times. The DNA for the CDR3 is TGCAGCGTTGGCGGGACAGCCCTCTCTGGGGCCAACGTCCTGACTTTC. As protein: CSVGGTALSGANVLTF. V and J are TRBV29-1 and TRBJ2-6; D is perhaps TRBD1 (7 bases). The length of the CDR3 is 16 residues. Germline assignment: CDR1 SQVTM and CDR2 ANQGSEA. V gave up 4 bases and J gave up 0 bases, with 13 bases separating them.

The chain links TRBV6-6 to TRBJ2-7, with 9 bases matching TRBD1. The CDR3 is 12 residues long. J gave up 6 bases and V 8 bases, and 5 bases lay outside the gene matches. Germline CDR1 MNHNY, CDR2 SVGAGI (reference sequence). CDR3 protein: CASGTGGREQYF. CDR3 bases: TGTGCCAGCGGAACAGGGGGCCGCGAGCAGTACTTC.

This rearrangement joins TRBV5-6 to TRBJ1-6; D not certain. Germline CDR1 is SGHDT and CDR2 is YYEEEE. Trimming removed 0 bases at V and 2 bases at J, with 15 bases between. The CDR3 loop spans 18 amino acids. The CDR3 region has the DNA TGTGCCAGCAGCTTGGATTCGGCCGCAGACCCCTATAATTCACCCCTCCACTTT. It is translated as CASSLDSAADPYNSPLHF.

The chain has TRBV11-1 and TRBJ1-1; 8 nucleotides align to TRBD1. The V gene end was trimmed by 5 bases and the J gene end by 6 bases; junction bases not matched to a gene: 8. Germline assignment: CDR1 SGHAT and CDR2 FQDESV (reference sequence). The CDR3 is 14 residues long. Here the CDR3 DNA reads TGTGCCAGCAGCAAAGGACAGGGAGTCGCTGAAGCTTTCTTT. It codes for CASSKGQGVAEAFF. The variable domain in full, completed from reference TRBV11-1 and TRBJ1-1, reads EAEVAQSPRYKITEKSQAVAFWCDPISGHATLYWYRQILGQGPELLVQFQDESVVDDSQLPKDRFSAERLKGVDSTLKIQPAELGDSAMYLCASSKGQGVAEAFFGQGTRLTVV.

The chain joins TRBV10-3 to TRBJ1-5; D is unresolved. V gave up 2 bases and J gave up 0 bases, with 14 bases separating them. Germline CDR1 reads ENHRY; CDR2 reads SYGVKD. The CDR3 is 17 residues long. CDR3 sequence: CAISETLTRLSNQPQHF. The CDR3 DNA reads TGTGCCATCAGTGAGACCTTGACAAGACTTAGCAATCAGCCCCAGCATTTT.

The chain couples TRBV4-1 to TRBJ2-7, with 7 bases that match TRBD2. Germline CDR1 is MGHRA and CDR2 is YSYEKL. The trim removed 0 bases at V and 5 bases at J, leaving 4 bases unmatched. This CDR3 contains 14 residues. CDR3 protein: CASSQEWTRDEQYF. As DNA, the CDR3 is TGCGCCAGCAGCCAAGAGTGGACTAGGGACGAGCAGTACTTC.